The rows below give T cell receptor beta chains drawn from one sample of a study of blood T cell repertoires in COVID-19. The table came from immunoSEQ multiplex PCR; TCRdb's copy has only in-frame clones and leaves some out. Counted here are around 150,000 clones, roughly 83% occurring once; the ten biggest clones make up 8% to 9.5%. Sequenced sample: peripheral blood. All receptors derive from a woman of 80 years or more with active or convalescent COVID-19. Both conserved end residues are part of each CDR3. A D gene is named only where the DNA matches it firmly. Clone size is shown for a subset of rows, as once, few, many or a class of expanded clone.

clone_size j_call cdr3_length v_call d_call cdr3_aa cdr3_nt
. TRBJ1-1 13 TRBV18 . CASSPRGFAEAFF TGTGCCAGCTCACCAAGAGGGTTCGCTGAAGCTTTCTTT
. TRBJ1-5 14 TRBV30 TRBD1 CAWRARGSSQPQHF TGTGCCTGGAGGGCCAGGGGGTCCAGTCAGCCCCAGCATTTT
. TRBJ1-6 14 TRBV19 . CASSIKTGGSPLHF TGTGCCAGTAGTATTAAGACCGGGGGTTCACCCCTCCACTTT
. TRBJ1-1 13 TRBV11-3 . CASSSIGGAEAFF TGTGCCAGCAGCTCAATCGGGGGGGCTGAAGCTTTCTTT
. TRBJ2-1 11 TRBV2 . CASSVRNEQFF TGTGCCAGCAGTGTCCGGAATGAGCAGTTCTTC
. TRBJ1-3 16 TRBV6-6 . CASSYSRQGAGNTIYF TGTGCCAGCAGTTACTCGAGGCAGGGTGCAGGAAACACCATATATTTT
. TRBJ1-1 14 TRBV29-1 . CSVVVGTQNTEAFF TGCAGCGTAGTAGTGGGGACACAGAACACTGAAGCTTTCTTT
. TRBJ1-2 14 TRBV27 . CASTRTAGVYGYTF TGTGCCAGCACCCGGACCGCGGGCGTCTATGGCTACACCTTC
. TRBJ2-1 15 TRBV7-9 . CASSLRGTGYNEQFF TGTGCCAGCAGCTTAAGGGGGACGGGGTACAATGAGCAGTTCTTC
. TRBJ2-7 15 TRBV27 TRBD2 CASSLTGLASYEQYF TGTGCCAGCAGTCTAACGGGACTAGCGAGCTACGAGCAGTACTTC
. TRBJ1-5 14 TRBV19 TRBD1 CASLDRVNNQPQHF TGTGCCAGCCTGGACAGGGTTAACAATCAGCCCCAGCATTTT
. TRBJ1-1 12 TRBV5-1 . CASRPLTGTAFF TGCGCCAGCAGGCCCCTGACAGGAACGGCTTTCTTT
. TRBJ1-6 16 TRBV5-6 TRBD1 CASTFSPGQTNSPLHF TGTGCCAGCACCTTCTCACCGGGACAGACTAATTCACCCCTCCACTTT
. TRBJ1-1 14 TRBV5-1 TRBD1 CASRSTGGDTEAFF TGCGCCAGCAGGTCGACAGGGGGGGACACTGAAGCTTTCTTT
. TRBJ1-1 18 TRBV29-1 . CSVEGTMDSRVVNTEAFF TGCAGCGTTGAAGGAACGATGGATTCTCGGGTCGTGAACACTGAAGCTTTCTTT
once TRBJ2-1 14 TRBV3-1/TRBV3-2 . CASSNGQVKDEQFF TGTGCCAGCAGCAACGGACAAGTAAAGGATGAGCAGTTCTTC
. TRBJ1-4 14 TRBV6-5 . CASSYPEVNEKLFF TGTGCCAGCAGTTATCCTGAGGTTAATGAAAAACTGTTTTTT
. TRBJ1-2 14 TRBV11-2 TRBD1 CASSLTGGNYGYTF TGTGCCAGCAGCTTAACAGGGGGAAACTATGGCTACACCTTC
. TRBJ2-2 13 TRBV3-1/TRBV3-2 . CASSQTGFGELFF TGTGCCAGCAGCCAGACGGGTTTTGGTGAGCTGTTTTTT
few TRBJ1-5 13 TRBV12-3/TRBV12-4 . CASSSGANQPQHF TGTGCCAGCAGTTCAGGGGCTAACCAGCCCCAGCATTTT
. TRBJ2-1 18 TRBV11-3 TRBD2 CASSFPSWGTSGAHEQFF TGTGCCAGCAGCTTTCCCTCCTGGGGGACTAGCGGGGCCCATGAGCAGTTCTTC
. TRBJ2-5 14 TRBV7-9 TRBD1 CASSLQGQGETQYF TGTGCCAGCAGCCTACAGGGGCAGGGGGAGACCCAGTACTTC
. TRBJ1-2 14 TRBV19 TRBD1 CASSARTGRDGYTF TGTGCCAGTAGTGCCAGGACAGGGCGGGATGGCTACACCTTC
. TRBJ2-2 16 TRBV27 TRBD1 CASSAYRGVGTGELFF TGTGCCAGCAGTGCCTACAGGGGAGTAGGCACCGGGGAGCTGTTTTTT